Detailed here is one T cell receptor (beta chain). As handled by the study authors: Nucleated cell number was recorded as an estimate derived from reference gene primer amplification. Using immunoSEQ multiplex PCR, the repertoire was profiled, and TCRdb retains in-frame clones only, with some absent. From that table come the V and J calls and clone size; the DNA was used to work out D and trimming. The sample shows approximately 230,000 clones, approximately 84% of them seen only once. The data belong to a study of blood T cell repertoires in COVID-19. Overall study context: Collection of acute and convalescent COVID-19 samples took place in the United States, Italy and Spain. PBMCs, B-cell-depleted T cells, or T cells were the source of the cDNA or gDNA that made up the material.

The V end was cut by 1 base, the J end by 5 bases, with 9 bases between. Germline V lookup: CDR1 MGHRA, CDR2 YSYEKL. The CDR3 length is 14 residues. The sequence was collected from a man younger than 35 who had recovered from COVID-19. Material: PBMCs or T cells enriched from blood (not recorded which). This chain links TRBV4-1 with TRBJ2-1; the D gene is possibly TRBD2 (5 bases). The CDR3, as DNA: TGCGCCAGCAGCCAAGTAGGACTCAACAATGAGCAGTTCTTC. This sequence encodes CASSQVGLNNEQFF.